These T cell receptor beta chains were read from a single sample in a study of T-cell reconstitution after alpha-beta-depleted transplantation in children. MiXCR was run by TCRdb on the PCR reads, yielding one entry per CDR3 protein. The sample yields approximately 400,000 distinct CDR3 sequences, roughly a tenth seen once. This material consisted of PBMCs from the stem cell graft donor, taken from the stem cell graft. The source of these receptors is a human donor who donated a stem cell graft to a child with acute myeloid leukemia. Both conserved end residues are part of each CDR3. The D gene is left open where the match is weak. Size values are once, few and many counts, or a class for expanded clones, and some rows have none.

j_call d_call v_call clone_size cdr3_aa cdr3_nt
TRBJ2-4 NA TRBV5-6 NA CASSYRLGVKDIQYF TGTGCCAGCAGCTACCGCTTAGGGGTCAAGGACATTCAGTACTTC
TRBJ2-1 NA TRBV4-1 NA CASSQSRGPYNEQFF TGCGCCAGCAGCCAATCCCGCGGGCCCTACAATGAGCAGTTCTTC
TRBJ1-2 TRBD1 TRBV9 few CASSSGTGVGYTF TGTGCCAGCAGCTCCGGGACAGGGGTTGGCTACACCTTC
TRBJ1-1 TRBD1 TRBV6-2/TRBV6-3 NA CASSLDRKAFF TGTGCCAGCAGTTTGGACAGGAAAGCTTTCTTT
TRBJ1-1 NA TRBV7-9 NA CASSLNSQGEAFF TGTGCCAGCAGCTTAAATTCACAGGGTGAAGCTTTCTTT
TRBJ1-4 NA TRBV15 few CATSSELTTNEKLFF TGTGCCACCAGCAGCGAACTTACAACTAATGAAAAACTGTTTTTT
TRBJ2-3 NA TRBV12-3/TRBV12-4 NA CASRELRTWGDTQYF TGTGCCAGCAGAGAACTAAGGACTTGGGGAGATACGCAGTATTTT
TRBJ2-7 TRBD1 TRBV11-2 many CASSWGQGYEQYF TGTGCCAGCAGCTGGGGACAGGGCTACGAGCAGTACTTC
TRBJ2-7 NA TRBV29-1 NA CSVGGRASSYEQYF TGCAGCGTTGGAGGGCGCGCGTCCAGCTACGAGCAGTACTTC
TRBJ2-1 TRBD2 TRBV7-8 NA CASSKRTSGRVTYNEQFF TGTGCCAGCAGCAAACGGACTAGCGGGAGGGTGACCTACAATGAGCAGTTCTTC
TRBJ1-3 NA TRBV12-3/TRBV12-4 few CASSLEATSGNTIYF TGTGCCAGCAGTTTAGAGGCGACCTCTGGAAACACCATATATTTT
TRBJ1-1 NA TRBV13 NA CASSLGSKAGEAFF TGTGCCAGCAGCTTAGGGTCCAAGGCGGGTGAAGCTTTCTTT
TRBJ2-3 TRBD2 TRBV7-2 NA CASSGNRLYF TGTGCCAGTAGCGGGAACCGATTGTATTTT
TRBJ2-2 TRBD2 TRBV6-2/TRBV6-3 NA CASSYSRTSGVNTGELFF TGTGCCAGCAGTTACTCTCGGACTAGCGGCGTGAACACCGGGGAGCTGTTTTTT
TRBJ2-3 NA TRBV7-2 many CASSPQGADTQYF TGTGCCAGCAGCCCCCAGGGTGCAGATACGCAGTATTTT
TRBJ2-4 TRBD2 TRBV12-3/TRBV12-4 NA CASTSSKSGREAKNIQYF TGTGCCAGCACCTCTTCGAAAAGCGGGAGAGAGGCCAAAAACATTCAGTACTTC
TRBJ2-7 NA TRBV20-1 NA CSARDLSVPYEQYF TGCAGTGCTAGAGATCTTAGCGTCCCCTACGAGCAGTACTTC
TRBJ1-2 NA TRBV5-1 many CASSGDTNYGYTF TGCGCCAGCAGCGGGGACACAAACTATGGCTACACCTTC
TRBJ2-4 NA TRBV15 few CATSRDLGEAKNIQYF TGTGCCACCAGCAGAGATTTGGGGGAAGCCAAAAACATTCAGTACTTC
TRBJ2-3 NA TRBV5-1 few CASSATSDTDTQYF TGCGCCAGCAGTGCCACGAGTGACACAGATACGCAGTATTTT
TRBJ2-5 NA TRBV5-1 NA CASSQEGWETQYF TGCGCCAGCAGCCAGGAAGGGTGGGAGACCCAGTACTTC
TRBJ2-7 TRBD2 TRBV6-1 NA CASKASGSSGEQYF TGTGCCAGCAAAGCTAGCGGGAGTTCCGGCGAGCAGTACTTC
TRBJ2-3 NA TRBV20-1 NA CSALGRLWTDTQYF TGCAGTGCTTTGGGCCGTCTATGGACAGATACGCAGTATTTT
TRBJ1-5 NA TRBV12-3/TRBV12-4 NA CASSLSSGNNQPQHF TGTGCCAGCAGTTTAAGTTCTGGTAACAATCAGCCCCAGCATTTT
TRBJ1-1 NA TRBV9 few CASGKGNTEAFF TGTGCCAGCGGAAAAGGGAACACTGAAGCTTTCTTT
TRBJ1-1 NA TRBV5-4 NA CASSLSGQTLNTEAFF TGTGCCAGCAGCTTGAGCGGACAGACCCTCAACACTGAAGCTTTCTTT
TRBJ1-1 TRBD1 TRBV5-5 NA CASSLDQGGTEAFF TGTGCCAGCAGCTTAGACCAGGGGGGGACTGAAGCTTTCTTT
TRBJ2-5 TRBD1 TRBV5-1 few CASSESGTVQETQYF TGCGCCAGCAGCGAGTCCGGGACAGTTCAAGAGACCCAGTACTTC
TRBJ2-2 NA TRBV7-8 few CASSPPQGYTGELFF TGTGCCAGCAGTCCACCACAGGGATACACCGGGGAGCTGTTTTTT
TRBJ1-1 NA TRBV10-3 many CAISDRRWASTEAFF TGTGCCATCAGTGATCGGAGGTGGGCATCCACTGAAGCTTTCTTT
TRBJ2-3 TRBD1 TRBV3-1 many CASSPPRTGGTDTQYF TGTGCCAGCAGCCCCCCTCGGACAGGGGGCACAGATACGCAGTATTTT
TRBJ1-2 TRBD1 TRBV29-1 NA CSVDSTGGASVGGYTF TGCAGCGTTGACTCAACAGGGGGCGCCTCGGTTGGGGGCTACACCTTC
TRBJ2-7 NA TRBV7-8 NA CASSHTGTSEQYF TGTGCCAGCAGCCATACCGGGACCTCCGAGCAGTACTTC
TRBJ1-5 TRBD1 TRBV2 few CAEGTGTQPQHF TGTGCTGAGGGGACAGGGACTCAGCCCCAGCATTTT
TRBJ1-6 TRBD1 TRBV5-5 few CASSLRGTGGQQGSPLHF TGTGCCAGCAGCTTGAGGGGGACAGGAGGTCAACAGGGTTCACCCCTCCACTTT
TRBJ1-6 NA TRBV6-6 NA CASSPPGDSPLHF TGTGCCAGCAGTCCCCCCGGGGATTCACCCCTCCACTTT
TRBJ1-2 NA TRBV27 few CASSFFGPDYGYTF TGTGCCAGCAGTTTTTTTGGGCCGGACTATGGCTACACCTTC
TRBJ2-5 NA TRBV29-1 NA CSVDGGGGETQYF TGCAGCGTTGATGGGGGAGGAGGGGAGACCCAGTACTTC
TRBJ2-2 TRBD2 TRBV12-3/TRBV12-4 NA CASSSRIAGGPSYTGELFF TGTGCCAGCAGCTCCCGTATAGCGGGGGGGCCATCGTACACCGGGGAGCTGTTTTTT
TRBJ2-1 TRBD2 TRBV5-1 many CASPLRLAAYNEQFF TGCGCCAGCCCGCTGAGGCTAGCGGCCTACAATGAGCAGTTCTTC
TRBJ1-5 NA TRBV3-1 few CASSQSGANQPQHF TGTGCCAGCAGCCAATCAGGGGCGAATCAGCCCCAGCATTTT
TRBJ2-1 TRBD2 TRBV29-1 few CSVGLWASGSYNEQFF TGCAGCGTTGGATTATGGGCTAGCGGGTCCTACAATGAGCAGTTCTTC
TRBJ2-5 NA TRBV5-1 many CASSLTSSGEQTQYF TGCGCCAGCAGCTTGACTAGCTCGGGGGAACAGACCCAGTACTTC
TRBJ2-6 NA TRBV10-1 NA CASSSGESGANVLTF TGCGCCAGCAGTAGCGGTGAATCTGGGGCCAACGTCCTGACTTTC
TRBJ2-3 TRBD2 TRBV10-3 NA CAISASRGADTQYF TGTGCCATCAGTGCCTCCCGGGGGGCAGATACGCAGTATTTT
TRBJ2-5 TRBD2 TRBV20-1 many CSARLAGTETQYF TGCAGTGCTAGACTAGCGGGGACAGAGACCCAGTACTTC
TRBJ1-5 TRBD1 TRBV20-1 NA CSASRGHGDQPQHF TGCAGTGCTAGCAGGGGGCACGGGGATCAGCCCCAGCATTTT
TRBJ2-1 NA TRBV7-9 NA CASSIRDSYYNEQFF TGTGCCAGCAGCATCCGGGACTCATATTACAATGAGCAGTTCTTC
TRBJ1-2 NA TRBV14 NA CASSQEAVNYGYTF TGTGCCAGCAGCCAAGAGGCTGTCAACTATGGCTACACCTTC
TRBJ2-1 TRBD1 TRBV5-1 few CASSLSQGDVQFF TGCGCCAGCAGCTTGTCCCAGGGGGACGTTCAGTTCTTC
TRBJ2-3 NA TRBV20-1 many CSARVTVFSTDTQYF TGCAGTGCTAGAGTCACTGTTTTTAGCACAGATACGCAGTATTTT
TRBJ2-1 TRBD2 TRBV7-2 NA CASSLYPGLAKNEQFF TGTGCCAGCAGCTTATACCCGGGACTAGCAAAGAATGAGCAGTTCTTC
TRBJ2-2 TRBD2 TRBV4-1 NA CASSQGGGTNTGELFF TGCGCCAGCAGCCAAGGGGGAGGGACGAACACCGGGGAGCTGTTTTTT
TRBJ2-3 TRBD2 TRBV7-8 NA CASSYGLADFTDTQYF TGTGCCAGCAGTTATGGACTAGCGGATTTCACAGATACGCAGTATTTT
TRBJ2-7 NA TRBV7-2 NA CASSLYQGYEQYF TGTGCCAGCAGCTTATATCAGGGTTACGAGCAGTACTTC
TRBJ2-7 NA TRBV29-1 NA CSVSHGGSEQYF TGCAGCGTTTCCCATGGGGGGTCCGAGCAGTACTTC
TRBJ2-1 TRBD2 TRBV11-3 many CASSAGLAGGNEQFF TGTGCCAGCAGCGCGGGACTAGCGGGAGGGAATGAGCAGTTCTTC
TRBJ1-4 NA TRBV4-1 NA CASSRAGGTNEKLFF TGCGCCAGCAGCAGGGCGGGGGGCACTAATGAAAAACTGTTTTTT